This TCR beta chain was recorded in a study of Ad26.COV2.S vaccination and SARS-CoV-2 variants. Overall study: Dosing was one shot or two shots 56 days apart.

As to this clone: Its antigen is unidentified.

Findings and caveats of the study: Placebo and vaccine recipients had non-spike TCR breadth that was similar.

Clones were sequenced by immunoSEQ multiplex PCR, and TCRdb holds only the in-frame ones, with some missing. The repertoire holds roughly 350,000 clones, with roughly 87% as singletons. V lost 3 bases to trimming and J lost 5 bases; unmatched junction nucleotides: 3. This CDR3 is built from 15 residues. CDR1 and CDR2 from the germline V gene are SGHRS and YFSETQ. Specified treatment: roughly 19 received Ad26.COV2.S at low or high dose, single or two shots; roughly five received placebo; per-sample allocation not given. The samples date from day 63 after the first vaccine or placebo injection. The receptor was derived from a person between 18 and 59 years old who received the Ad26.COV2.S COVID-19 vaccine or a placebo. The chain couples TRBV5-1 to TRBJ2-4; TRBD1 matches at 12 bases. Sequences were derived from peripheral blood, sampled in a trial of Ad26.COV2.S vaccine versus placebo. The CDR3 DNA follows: TGCGCCAGCAGCTGGGGACAGGGGGCTCAAAACATTCAGTACTTC. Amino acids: CASSWGQGAQNIQYF.